A selection of T cell receptor beta chains follows, all from one sample in a study of T-cell reconstitution after alpha-beta-depleted transplantation in children. TCRdb re-derived calls from the PCR reads in MiXCR, one entry per CDR3 protein. The sample shows 580,000 or so distinct CDR3 sequences, about 21% of them seen only once. The starting material was PBMCs, mostly from graft donor cells, obtained 360 days after TCRalphabeta/CD19-depleted stem cell transplant. These receptors all come from a boy in the first two years of life who had a stem cell transplant for acute myeloid leukemia, so the T cells may come from the graft donor. Each CDR3 is given with its conserved first and last residue. A D gene is named only where the DNA matches it firmly. The listing skips clone size in some rows; elsewhere it reads once, few, many or a size class.

clone_size j_call v_call d_call cdr3_aa cdr3_nt
NA TRBJ2-1 TRBV2 TRBD2 CASSEPATSSHEQFF TGTGCCAGCAGTGAACCCGCGACTAGCTCTCATGAGCAGTTCTTC
few TRBJ2-3 TRBV29-1 TRBD1 CSIWTGPDTQYF TGCAGCATCTGGACAGGGCCAGATACGCAGTATTTT
few TRBJ1-1 TRBV5-6 NA CASSSIRTEAFF TGTGCCAGCAGCTCGATCAGGACTGAAGCTTTCTTT
many TRBJ1-5 TRBV6-1 TRBD1 CASSEDRGSNQPQHF TGTGCCAGCAGCGAAGACAGGGGTTCGAATCAGCCCCAGCATTTT
NA TRBJ2-3 TRBV6-1 NA CASNLARPDTQYF TGTGCCAGCAACCTAGCTCGCCCAGATACGCAGTATTTT
many TRBJ2-5 TRBV12-3/TRBV12-4 NA CASSSGVQETQYF TGTGCCAGCAGTTCAGGGGTCCAAGAGACCCAGTACTTC
many TRBJ1-2 TRBV12-3/TRBV12-4 NA CASSPGTLSNYGYTF TGTGCCAGCAGTCCCGGGACACTCTCTAACTATGGCTACACCTTC
NA TRBJ2-3 TRBV12-3/TRBV12-4 NA CASSAFSTDTQYF TGTGCCAGCAGTGCTTTCAGCACAGATACGCAGTATTTT
many TRBJ2-7 TRBV20-1 TRBD1 CSARADREFHEQYF TGCAGTGCTAGAGCGGACAGGGAATTTCACGAGCAGTACTTC
few TRBJ2-7 TRBV12-3/TRBV12-4 TRBD2 CASSLAGGGSYEQYF TGTGCCAGCAGTCTAGCGGGGGGCGGTTCCTACGAGCAGTACTTC
NA TRBJ2-4 TRBV18 NA CASSPGLIAKNIQYF TGTGCCAGCTCACCAGGTCTAATAGCCAAAAACATTCAGTACTTC
many TRBJ1-5 TRBV20-1 NA CSARVYREQPQHF TGCAGTGCTAGAGTTTACAGGGAGCAGCCCCAGCATTTT
few TRBJ2-7 TRBV7-6 TRBD1 CASSLRTGGYEQYF TGTGCCAGCAGTTTGAGGACAGGTGGCTACGAGCAGTACTTC
NA TRBJ2-1 TRBV25-1 NA CASSEYWGDKKYNEQFF TGTGCCAGCAGTGAATATTGGGGGGACAAAAAGTACAATGAGCAGTTCTTC
few TRBJ2-5 TRBV6-5 TRBD2 CASSSLAGGNQETQYF TGTGCCAGCAGTTCCCTAGCGGGGGGAAACCAAGAGACCCAGTACTTC
few TRBJ2-5 TRBV20-1 NA CSARVLGLTVGTQYF TGCAGTGCTAGAGTCCTAGGACTAACCGTTGGGACCCAGTACTTC
NA TRBJ1-1 TRBV12-3/TRBV12-4 TRBD1 CASRPDRGLNTEAFF TGTGCCAGCAGGCCGGACAGGGGGTTGAACACTGAAGCTTTCTTT
many TRBJ2-7 TRBV20-1 TRBD1 CSATSDATGWHEQYF TGCAGTGCTACCAGCGACGCGACAGGGTGGCACGAGCAGTACTTC